The rows below give T cell receptor beta chains drawn from one sample of a study of cytomegalovirus exposure and HLA in healthy donors. The method was immunoSEQ multiplex PCR; TCRdb's version includes in-frame clones alone and lacks a portion of them. The sample holds some 160,000 clones; approximately 9% are singletons and the top ten take less than 2%. The sample comprised PBMCs. The receptors originated from a male donor in good health and CMV-seronegative. CDR3s include the opening cysteine and the closing phenylalanine or tryptophan. A D gene is named only where the DNA matches it firmly.

j_call: TRBJ2-7
v_call: TRBV7-8
d_call: TRBD2
cdr3_aa: CASSLGLAGGPFSYEQYF

j_call: TRBJ2-7
v_call: TRBV7-9
d_call: TRBD2
cdr3_aa: CASSFTGGRSYEQYF

j_call: TRBJ2-1
v_call: TRBV9
d_call: TRBD2
cdr3_aa: CASSVGTTYNEQFF

j_call: TRBJ2-3
v_call: TRBV7-9
d_call: TRBD2
cdr3_aa: CASSRFGGATDTQYF

j_call: TRBJ2-1
v_call: TRBV5-1
d_call: TRBD2
cdr3_aa: CASSLGTSAYNEQFF

j_call: TRBJ2-2
v_call: TRBV7-2
d_call: TRBD1
cdr3_aa: CASSLVWTGITGELFF

j_call: TRBJ1-5
v_call: TRBV19
d_call: TRBD1
cdr3_aa: CASSTRQGVYNQPQHF

j_call: TRBJ2-7
v_call: TRBV9
d_call: TRBD2
cdr3_aa: CASSVGLARGNEQYF

j_call: TRBJ2-2
v_call: TRBV9
d_call: -
cdr3_aa: CASSVVSSGMGTGELFF

j_call: TRBJ1-2
v_call: TRBV4-3
d_call: -
cdr3_aa: CASSQVDQGSYGYTF

j_call: TRBJ1-2
v_call: TRBV7-9
d_call: -
cdr3_aa: CASSLADGYTF

j_call: TRBJ2-1
v_call: TRBV19
d_call: -
cdr3_aa: CASSHQTVGVF

j_call: TRBJ1-2
v_call: TRBV20-1
d_call: -
cdr3_aa: CSAPRLYGYTF

j_call: TRBJ2-4
v_call: TRBV6-1
d_call: -
cdr3_aa: CASREGLMYIQYF

j_call: TRBJ2-3
v_call: TRBV28
d_call: -
cdr3_aa: CASSLGGLRTDTQYF

j_call: TRBJ2-4
v_call: TRBV29-1
d_call: TRBD2
cdr3_aa: CSVEGERGAAHKNIQYF

j_call: TRBJ1-2
v_call: TRBV13
d_call: TRBD1
cdr3_aa: CASSPRQGRGLSNYGYTF

j_call: TRBJ2-2
v_call: TRBV7-9
d_call: -
cdr3_aa: CASTLPRENTGELFF

j_call: TRBJ2-1
v_call: TRBV6-1
d_call: TRBD2
cdr3_aa: CASSGRTSGAGNEQFF

j_call: TRBJ1-1
v_call: TRBV19
d_call: TRBD1
cdr3_aa: CASSWGTGMNTEAFF

j_call: TRBJ1-2
v_call: TRBV6-4
d_call: TRBD1
cdr3_aa: CASSPIQGEIDGYTF

j_call: TRBJ1-6
v_call: TRBV4-1
d_call: -
cdr3_aa: CASSQAGVGNSPLHF

j_call: TRBJ2-7
v_call: TRBV4-1
d_call: TRBD2
cdr3_aa: CASSQDGGGARSYEQYF

j_call: TRBJ2-5
v_call: TRBV7-7
d_call: -
cdr3_aa: CASSLGRTGGGREAQYF

j_call: TRBJ1-2
v_call: TRBV10-3
d_call: -
cdr3_aa: CAIQESYSANYGYTF

j_call: TRBJ2-7
v_call: TRBV13
d_call: TRBD2
cdr3_aa: CASSFVAGGREQYF

j_call: TRBJ1-2
v_call: TRBV19
d_call: TRBD1
cdr3_aa: CASADRAGNYGYTF

j_call: TRBJ2-1
v_call: TRBV7-9
d_call: -
cdr3_aa: CASSFDRETAYNEQFF

j_call: TRBJ1-6
v_call: TRBV4-3
d_call: TRBD1
cdr3_aa: CASSQGTGLNSPLHF

j_call: TRBJ1-2
v_call: TRBV27
d_call: -
cdr3_aa: CASSLSSGFGYTF

j_call: TRBJ1-2
v_call: TRBV19
d_call: -
cdr3_aa: CATRGHLYGYTF

j_call: TRBJ1-3
v_call: TRBV2
d_call: -
cdr3_aa: CASSDPGARNTIYF

j_call: TRBJ2-7
v_call: TRBV30
d_call: -
cdr3_aa: CAWSVVRNYEQYF

j_call: TRBJ1-1
v_call: TRBV28
d_call: -
cdr3_aa: CASSLRGNTEAFF

j_call: TRBJ2-7
v_call: TRBV14
d_call: -
cdr3_aa: CASSQGFYSTYEQYF

j_call: TRBJ1-3
v_call: TRBV5-1
d_call: -
cdr3_aa: CASSPVGPGNTIYF

j_call: TRBJ1-1
v_call: TRBV27
d_call: TRBD1
cdr3_aa: CASSYLDRLNTEAFF

j_call: TRBJ1-3
v_call: TRBV14
d_call: -
cdr3_aa: CASSPLEGFGNTIYF

j_call: TRBJ2-7
v_call: TRBV5-1
d_call: -
cdr3_aa: CASSLSGGRTPYEQYF

j_call: TRBJ2-7
v_call: TRBV4-3
d_call: -
cdr3_aa: CASSQVGVGQEQYF

j_call: TRBJ2-1
v_call: TRBV9
d_call: -
cdr3_aa: CASTRTGYNEQFF

j_call: TRBJ2-4
v_call: TRBV9
d_call: -
cdr3_aa: CASSVDSGGGKYF

j_call: TRBJ1-1
v_call: TRBV5-1
d_call: TRBD1
cdr3_aa: CASSSGTGGAFTEAFF

j_call: TRBJ1-1
v_call: TRBV7-8
d_call: -
cdr3_aa: CVSSEKSSGTEAFF

j_call: TRBJ1-2
v_call: TRBV4-3
d_call: TRBD1
cdr3_aa: CASSTGTANSGYTF

j_call: TRBJ2-3
v_call: TRBV21-1
d_call: -
cdr3_aa: CASSKSPRQVATDTQYF

j_call: TRBJ2-7
v_call: TRBV28
d_call: -
cdr3_aa: CASSQNREPYEQYF

j_call: TRBJ2-5
v_call: TRBV9
d_call: TRBD2
cdr3_aa: CASSGRGGQETQYF

j_call: TRBJ2-5
v_call: TRBV6-5
d_call: TRBD2
cdr3_aa: CASSYSGTRQETQYF

j_call: TRBJ2-7
v_call: TRBV27
d_call: -
cdr3_aa: CASSLSSGTPFYEQYF

j_call: TRBJ1-1
v_call: TRBV28
d_call: TRBD1
cdr3_aa: CASSSKTGPLNTEAFF

j_call: TRBJ2-1
v_call: TRBV7-7
d_call: TRBD1
cdr3_aa: CASSRGQGQYNEQFF

j_call: TRBJ2-7
v_call: TRBV6-6
d_call: TRBD1
cdr3_aa: CASSHGTGKWEQYF

j_call: TRBJ1-2
v_call: TRBV28
d_call: -
cdr3_aa: CASSPTEPVGGYTF

j_call: TRBJ1-1
v_call: TRBV7-6
d_call: TRBD1
cdr3_aa: CASSGGQGGTEAFF

j_call: TRBJ2-7
v_call: TRBV29-1
d_call: -
cdr3_aa: CSVGALGGANEQYF

j_call: TRBJ2-1
v_call: TRBV5-4
d_call: TRBD2
cdr3_aa: CASSGAGGRNEQFF

j_call: TRBJ2-1
v_call: TRBV7-8
d_call: TRBD1
cdr3_aa: CASSGRTGDNEQFF

j_call: TRBJ2-1
v_call: TRBV6-5
d_call: TRBD2
cdr3_aa: CASSYSGLAAGEQFF